The TCR beta chain under discussion was sequenced for a study of T cell responses to AZD1222 COVID-19 vaccine. Concerning this clone itself: Its antigen is unidentified.

Study-level findings and limits: Spike-specific TCR breadth and depth rose after two AZD1222 doses. CD4 TCRs associated with vaccination spanned spike, dominating at 160-218 and 743-854.

The assay was immunoSEQ multiplex PCR, and TCRdb's table has in-frame clones only and misses some. There are about 130,000 clones in the sample; approximately 91% occur only once, and 6.3% lies in the top ten. Looked up from germline, CDR1 is MNHEY and CDR2 is SMNVEV (reference sequence). The ends lost 7 bases at V and 3 bases at J; junction bases unmatched: 4. The length of the CDR3 is 14 residues. The sequencing used peripheral blood, collected on day 0 of AZD1222 vaccination. The V call is TRBV27, the J call TRBJ2-7, with 12 bases identical to TRBD2. The TCR originated in an adult in good health. The CDR3 spells CASTTSGGNYEQYF. In DNA form, the CDR3 reads TGTGCCAGCACGACTAGCGGGGGTAACTACGAGCAGTACTTC.